This T cell receptor (beta chain) was captured by sequencing in a study of blood T cell repertoires in COVID-19. Turning to the study itself: From T cells, B-cell-depleted T cells, or PBMCs came the material, which was cDNA or gDNA.

Per germline, CDR1 MNHEY and CDR2 SMNVEV (reference sequence). The CDR3 has 15 residues. V was shortened by 4 bases and J by 0 bases, with 10 bases between the two germline ends. Per the study methods: How many nucleated cells were present was estimated from reference gene primer amplification. TCRdb's table, derived via immunoSEQ multiplex PCR, lists solely in-frame clones and lacks some. V and J calls and clone size follow that table, whereas D and trimming were derived from the DNA. The table has 150,000 to 200,000 clones, around 90% seen once; the top ten hold roughly 1.9%. The sequenced sample was peripheral blood. This receptor was taken from a man between 45 and 60 years old who had recovered from COVID-19. The chain combines TRBV27 with TRBJ2-1; possible D gene TRBD1, 6 bases. The CDR3 bases are TGTGCCAGCAGTTCACAGGGCCTCTCCTACAATGAGCAGTTCTTC. Translation gives CASSSQGLSYNEQFF.